The following is a TCR beta chain sequence with its context. Here immunoSEQ multiplex PCR was the method, and the copy in TCRdb shows in-frame clones only, minus some. The repertoire has around 240,000 clones, 70% to 85% of them found once; the top ten carry 1.2% to 1.5%. The data were taken from a study of blood T cell repertoires in COVID-19. On the study more broadly: Spain, Italy and the United States supplied samples that represented acute and convalescent COVID-19.

The germline V gene encodes CDR1 SGHVS and CDR2 FQNEAQ. Trimming at V came to 3 bases and at J to 1 base, leaving 2 bases not matched to a gene. The length of the CDR3 is 15 residues. Sequencing was carried out using peripheral blood. The rearrangement joins TRBV7-8 to TRBJ2-2, with TRBD1 matching over 7 bases. This clonotype originated in a woman aged 40 to 50 who had recovered from COVID-19. The CDR3 sequence: CASSFGTVNTGELFF. DNA of the CDR3: TGTGCCAGCAGCTTCGGGACAGTGAACACCGGGGAGCTGTTTTTT.